This TCR beta chain comes out of a study of read filtering for tumor transcriptome and immune sequencing. Broader study findings: Dropping single-read clonotypes raised IR-seq and RNA-seq shared-clonotype correlation.

Molecular barcoded adaptors covering alpha/delta and beta/gamma chains were used on 400 ng RNA. TCRdb re-called the reads through MiXCR, storing one row per CDR3 protein. This sample has around 330 distinct CDR3 sequences, with less than 75% found just once. CDR1 is LNHDA, CDR2 SQIVND, per germline (reference sequence). J gave up 1 base and V 8 bases, and 12 bases lay outside the gene matches. This CDR3 contains 18 residues. In its sample, this clonotype ranks as hyperexpanded. Its antigen is unidentified. The chain recombines TRBV19 with TRBJ2-1; 12 bases line up with TRBD2. This TCR was recovered from a donor aged 40 or older with multiple myeloma. This table probably holds off-target reads from a library built for another chain. Sequenced sample: a population of CD138-negative cells sorted from bone marrow. CDR3 nucleotide sequence: TGTGCCAGTGCCCCACTAGCGGGAGGCCTCACATCCTACAATGAGCAGTTCTTC. It translates to CASAPLAGGLTSYNEQFF.